One and the same sample provided the 2 T cell receptor beta chains below, sequenced in a study of cytomegalovirus exposure and HLA in healthy donors. Using immunoSEQ multiplex PCR, the repertoire was profiled, and TCRdb retains in-frame clones only, with some absent. This table holds some 140,000 clones, 85% to 90% found once. Sequenced sample: PBMCs. The receptors derive from a human donor in good health.

The V and J genes are TRBV5-1 and TRBJ1-1; TRBD1 matches at 10 bases. V dropped 4 bases and J dropped 0; count of bases not matched to a gene: 3. The germline gives CDR1 SGHRS, CDR2 YFSETQ. The CDR3 is 15 residues long. CDR3 in amino acids: CASSRQGALNTEAFF. The DNA for the CDR3 is TGCGCCAGCAGCAGACAGGGGGCCCTGAACACTGAAGCTTTCTTT.

The chain uses TRBV6-5 and TRBJ2-5; D is possibly TRBD2 (5 bases). The V end was cut by 1 base, the J end by 3 bases, with 12 bases between. The CDR3 has 15 amino acids. CDR1 and CDR2 (germline): MNHEY, SVGAGI. CDR3 protein: CASSYYIEGKETQYF. CDR3 DNA sequence: TGTGCCAGCAGTTACTATATAGAGGGTAAAGAGACCCAGTACTTC.